These 14 T cell receptor beta chains were sequenced from one sample in a study of cytotoxic CD8 clonotypes in ibrutinib-treated CLL. Only in-frame clones appear in the TCRdb table, and some are missing; sequencing was by immunoSEQ multiplex PCR. The data show some 350,000 clones, over 55% seen once. The sample in question was PBMCs, obtained after 36 months of ibrutinib treatment. The receptors originated from a human donor with chronic lymphocytic leukemia.

The chain combines TRBV27 with TRBJ2-2; maybe TRBD2 (6 bases). Trimming removed 6 bases from V and 7 bases from J, with 12 bases in between. CDR3 length equals 13 residues. Germline CDR1 reads MNHEY; CDR2 reads SMNVEV (reference sequence). The CDR3 DNA follows: TGTGCCAGCAGCCAACGAGCGGGCGGGGAGCTGTTTTTT. It translates to CASSQRAGGELFF.

This clone has just one count. The chain uses TRBV27 and TRBJ2-7; perhaps TRBD1 as D (6 bases). Trimming left V 7 bases short and J 0 bases short, with 19 bases between. Germline-derived CDR1 and CDR2 are MNHEY and SMNVEV (reference sequence). CDR3 size: 16 residues. The CDR3 coding sequence is TGTGCCAGCACTTTTCACTCCCCACAGGGCTCCTACGAGCAGTACTTC. The encoded protein is CASTFHSPQGSYEQYF.

The chain links TRBV6-5 to TRBJ2-1, with TRBD2 identical over 9 bases. The CDR3 is 16 residues long. Germline V gene lookup returns CDR1 MNHEY and CDR2 SVGAGI. The J segment lost 2 bases and the V segment lost 4 bases, leaving 6 bases of the junction unmatched. The CDR3 loop reads CASSSFSGSTYNEQFF. CDR3 sequence (DNA): TGTGCCAGCAGTTCCTTTAGCGGGAGCACCTACAATGAGCAGTTCTTC.

This clone was observed a few times. J is TRBJ1-5 and V is TRBV6-1, with 8 bases fitting TRBD1. V was pared by 2 bases and J by 5 bases, with 5 bases of the junction left unmatched. This CDR3 spans 15 amino acids. CDR1 and CDR2 from the germline V gene are MNHNS and SASEGT. This CDR3 reads CASSEQGARDQPQHF. The CDR3 DNA follows: TGTGCCAGCAGTGAACAGGGGGCGAGGGATCAGCCCCAGCATTTT.

The V gene is TRBV4-1, the J gene TRBJ2-3, with 8 bases identical to TRBD2. Germline V gene sequence: CDR1 MGHRA, CDR2 YSYEKL. Germline trimming cut 3 bases from V and 2 bases from J; bases unmatched to any gene: 4. This CDR3 has 15 residues. CDR3 sequence reads: CASSQGLGSTDTQYF. The DNA of the CDR3 is TGCGCCAGCAGCCAGGGACTAGGTTCCACAGATACGCAGTATTTT.

This clone has just one count. The V and J genes are TRBV7-3 and TRBJ1-2, with D hard to call. Trimming removed 1 base from V and 6 bases from J, with 12 bases in between. This CDR3 contains 14 residues. The germline CDR1 and CDR2 sequences are SGHTA and FQGTGA. The CDR3 protein is CASSLNYGLDGYTF. The CDR3 coding sequence is TGTGCCAGCAGCTTAAACTACGGTCTCGATGGCTACACCTTC.

This clone was detected a few times. The J gene is TRBJ2-1, the V gene TRBV28; D is unresolved. This CDR3 contains 12 residues. Germline lookup yields CDR1 MDHEN and CDR2 SYDVKM. The V end lost 4 bases, the J end lost 7 bases, and 8 bases lay between the germline ends. This chain's CDR3 is CASSYRWNEQFF. CDR3 sequence (DNA): TGTGCCAGCAGTTACCGCTGGAATGAGCAGTTCTTC. Full variable domain (missing parts from reference TRBV28 and TRBJ2-1): DVKVTQSSRYLVKRTGEKVFLECVQDMDHENMFWYRQDPGLGLRLIYFSYDVKMKEKGDIPEGYSVSREKKERFSLILESASTNQTSMYLCASSYRWNEQFFGPGTRLTVL.

The chain employs TRBV19 and TRBJ1-5, with 8 bases matching TRBD1. There are 14 residues in the CDR3. V was clipped by 6 bases and J by 6 bases; unmatched bases: 7. Germline V gene lookup returns CDR1 LNHDA and CDR2 SQIVND (reference sequence). CDR3 bases: TGTGCCAGTAGCCTCAGGGGGCCTGGTCAGCCCCAGCATTTT. It specifies CASSLRGPGQPQHF. Variable domain in full (rest from reference TRBV19 and TRBJ1-5): DGGITQSPKYLFRKEGQNVTLSCEQNLNHDAMYWYRQDPGQGLRLIYYSQIVNDFQKGDIAEGYSVSREKKESFPLTVTSAQKNPTAFYLCASSLRGPGQPQHFGDGTRLSIL.

The V and J genes are TRBV27 and TRBJ2-1, with TRBD2 matching 13 bases. This CDR3 contains 18 residues. J was trimmed by 4 bases and V by 4 bases; bases with no gene match: 10. Germline CDR1 MNHEY, CDR2 SMNVEV (reference sequence). CDR3 nucleotides: TGTGCCAGCAGTTCCAGGACTAGCGGGAGCATGGGGTACAATGAGCAGTTCTTC. Protein: CASSSRTSGSMGYNEQFF.

The gene calls are TRBV29-1 and TRBJ2-7; no definite D call. The CDR3 extends over 14 amino acids. Trimming removed 4 bases at V and 1 base at J, with 14 bases between. Germline lookup yields CDR1 SQVTM and CDR2 ANQGSEA. Written as DNA, the CDR3 is TGCAGCGTTGGTTATCGGACGGATTCCTACGAGCAGTACTTC. As protein: CSVGYRTDSYEQYF.

This clone was picked up a small number of times. V usage is TRBV28 and J usage is TRBJ2-7, with a tentative D call TRBD1 (5 bases). The germline V gene encodes CDR1 MDHEN and CDR2 SYDVKM. The V end was cut by 6 bases, the J end by 5 bases, with 11 bases between. The CDR3 covers 12 residues. The CDR3 loop reads CASRLQGDEQYF. In DNA form, the CDR3 reads TGTGCCAGCAGGCTGCAGGGTGACGAGCAGTACTTC.

This chain connects TRBV6-1 to TRBJ2-2; D ambiguous. With 8 bases removed from V and 4 bases from J, the gap between germline ends came to 14 bases. Germline lookup yields CDR1 MNHNS and CDR2 SASEGT. The CDR3 covers 14 residues. The CDR3, as DNA: TGTGCCAGCTCCCCGGCAGGTATCACCGGGGAGCTGTTTTTT. Amino acids: CASSPAGITGELFF.

The chain couples TRBV5-6 to TRBJ2-7, with no clear D. The germline V gene encodes CDR1 SGHDT and CDR2 YYEEEE. The germline V and J ends were trimmed by 0 bases and 4 bases, with 8 bases remaining between them. The length of the CDR3 is 13 residues. The DNA for the CDR3 is TGTGCCAGCAGCTTGGCTCCGGTTTACGAGCAGTACTTC. Translation gives CASSLAPVYEQYF.

This clone was seen a single time. This rearrangement joins TRBV7-2 to TRBJ1-1; D ambiguous. The CDR3 totals 16 residues. The V gene's germline CDR1 is SGHTA and CDR2 FQGNSA. Trimming pared 5 bases from V and 6 bases from J, leaving 22 bases between. In nucleotides, the CDR3 is TGTGCCAGCAGCCGGCCCCGGACCTTCGGGATGTCTGAAGCTTTCTTT. Translation: CASSRPRTFGMSEAFF.